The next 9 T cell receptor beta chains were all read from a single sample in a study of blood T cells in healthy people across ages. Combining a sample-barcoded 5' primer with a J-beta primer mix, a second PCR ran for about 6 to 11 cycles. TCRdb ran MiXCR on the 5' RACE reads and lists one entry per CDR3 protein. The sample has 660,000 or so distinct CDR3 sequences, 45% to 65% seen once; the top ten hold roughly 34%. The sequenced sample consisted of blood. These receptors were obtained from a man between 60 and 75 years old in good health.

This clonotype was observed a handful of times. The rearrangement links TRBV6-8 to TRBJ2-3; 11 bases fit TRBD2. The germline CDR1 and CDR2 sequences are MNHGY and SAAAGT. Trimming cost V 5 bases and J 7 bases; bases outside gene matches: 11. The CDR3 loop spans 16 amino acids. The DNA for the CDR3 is TGTGCCAGCAGTCTACCCCTTAGCGGGGGGGCATATACGCAGTATTTT. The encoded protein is CASSLPLSGGAYTQYF.

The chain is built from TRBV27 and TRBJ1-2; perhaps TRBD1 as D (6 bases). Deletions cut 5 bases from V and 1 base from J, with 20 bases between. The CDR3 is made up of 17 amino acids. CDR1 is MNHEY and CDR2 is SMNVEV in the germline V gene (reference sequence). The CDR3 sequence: CASSLGGRPPLNYGYTF. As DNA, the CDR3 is TGTGCCAGCAGTCTGGGGGGGCGGCCACCGCTTAACTATGGCTACACCTTC.

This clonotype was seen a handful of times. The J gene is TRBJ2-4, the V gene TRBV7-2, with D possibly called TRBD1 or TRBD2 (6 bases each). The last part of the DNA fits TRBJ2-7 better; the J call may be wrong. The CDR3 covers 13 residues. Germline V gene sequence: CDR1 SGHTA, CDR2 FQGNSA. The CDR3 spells CASSLRQEGEQYF. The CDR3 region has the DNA TGTGCCAGCAGCCTTCGACAGGAGGGCGAGCAGTACTTC.

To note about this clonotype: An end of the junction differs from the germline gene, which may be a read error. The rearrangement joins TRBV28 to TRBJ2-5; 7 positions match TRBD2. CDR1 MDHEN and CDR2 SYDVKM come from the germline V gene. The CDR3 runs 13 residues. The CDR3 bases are TGTGCCAGCGTACCGGGAGGCCAAGAGGCCCAGTACTTC. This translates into CASVPGGQEAQYF.

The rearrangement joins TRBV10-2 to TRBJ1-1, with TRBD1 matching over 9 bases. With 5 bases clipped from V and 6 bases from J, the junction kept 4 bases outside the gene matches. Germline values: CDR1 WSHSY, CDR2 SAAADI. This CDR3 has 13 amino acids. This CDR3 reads CASSRTGDAEAFF. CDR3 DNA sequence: TGCGCCAGCAGTCGGACAGGGGACGCTGAAGCTTTCTTT.

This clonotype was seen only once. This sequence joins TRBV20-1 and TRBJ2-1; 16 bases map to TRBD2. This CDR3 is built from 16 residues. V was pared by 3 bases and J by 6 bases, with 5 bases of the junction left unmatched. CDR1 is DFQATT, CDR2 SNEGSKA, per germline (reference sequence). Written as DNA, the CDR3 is TGCAGTGCTAGGGGGACTAGCGGGGGGGCGGTCAATGAGCAGTTCTTC. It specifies CSARGTSGGAVNEQFF.

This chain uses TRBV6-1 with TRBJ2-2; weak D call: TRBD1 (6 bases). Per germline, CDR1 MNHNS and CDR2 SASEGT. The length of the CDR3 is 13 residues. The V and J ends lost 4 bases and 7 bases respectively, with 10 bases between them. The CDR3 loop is CASSGTARGELFF. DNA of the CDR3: TGTGCCAGCAGTGGGACAGCTCGCGGGGAGCTGTTTTTT.

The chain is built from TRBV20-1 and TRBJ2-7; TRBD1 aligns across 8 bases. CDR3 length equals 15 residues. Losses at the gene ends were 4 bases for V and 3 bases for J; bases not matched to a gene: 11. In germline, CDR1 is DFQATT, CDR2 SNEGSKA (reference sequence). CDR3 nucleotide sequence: TGCAGTGCTACCCGACCGGGACAGGTTCTCTACGAGCAGTACTTC. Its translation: CSATRPGQVLYEQYF.

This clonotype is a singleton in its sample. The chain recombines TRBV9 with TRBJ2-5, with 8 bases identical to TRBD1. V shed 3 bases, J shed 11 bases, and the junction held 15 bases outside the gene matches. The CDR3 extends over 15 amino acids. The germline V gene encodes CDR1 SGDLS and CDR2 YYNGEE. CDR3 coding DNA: TGTGCCAGCAGCGCCCAGGACAGGGTGATCGGAGAGCAGTACTTC. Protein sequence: CASSAQDRVIGEQYF.